This T cell receptor (beta chain) was sequenced during a study of blood T cell repertoires in COVID-19. As for the study in general: Donors in the United States, Italy and Spain gave samples during acute or convalescent COVID-19.

The CDR3 spans 14 residues. J gave up 3 bases and V 4 bases, and 5 bases lay outside the gene matches. Germline V gene lookup returns CDR1 SGDLS and CDR2 YYNGEE. Sequenced by immunoSEQ multiplex PCR; TCRdb stores in-frame clones only, minus some. The sample lists fewer than 200,000 clones, roughly four fifths occurring once. The TCR originated in a woman aged 80 or over with COVID-19, enrolled during active disease. The genes are TRBV9 and TRBJ1-2; the match to TRBD1 covers 8 bases. Sequenced input: peripheral blood. The CDR3 is CASSPGQGHYGYTF. The CDR3 nucleotides read TGTGCCAGCAGCCCCGGACAGGGCCACTATGGCTACACCTTC.